This is a list of T cell receptor beta chains from one sample in a study of blood T cells in healthy people across ages. TCRdb redid the calling of the 5' RACE reads with MiXCR, one entry per CDR3 protein. Counted here are about 1.7 million distinct CDR3 sequences, roughly 30% occurring once; the ten biggest clones make up 7.7%. The sequenced material came from blood. All receptors come from a woman aged 25-40 years in good health. Both conserved end residues are part of each CDR3. The order of the fields is V gene, clone size, J gene, D gene, CDR3 length, CDR3 protein, CDR3 DNA. A D gene is named only where the DNA matches it firmly. Size values are once, few and many counts, or a class for expanded clones, and some rows have none.

>TRBV27|few|TRBJ2-5|TRBD1|14
CASSLWQGADEQYF
TGTGCCAGCAGTTTGTGGCAGGGGGCCGATGAGCAGTACTTC
>TRBV24-1|.|TRBJ2-3|TRBD2|17
CATSDSASGRGEDTQYF
TGTGCCACCAGTGATTCAGCAAGCGGGAGAGGGGAAGATACGCAGTATTTT
>TRBV28|few|TRBJ2-3|.|16
CASSLVRVGDTDTQYF
TGTGCCAGCAGTTTGGTTCGGGTCGGGGACACAGATACGCAGTATTTT
>TRBV4-3|many|TRBJ2-3|TRBD2|15
CASSQDAGETDTQYF
TGCGCCAGCAGCCAAGATGCGGGAGAGACAGATACGCAGTATTTT
>TRBV12-3/TRBV12-4|many|TRBJ1-6|.|15
CASSFPAGVNSPLHF
TGTGCCAGCAGTTTTCCCGCAGGGGTTAATTCACCCCTCCACTTT
>TRBV12-3/TRBV12-4|many|TRBJ2-5|.|14
CASSLRVREETQYF
TGTGCCAGCAGTTTAAGGGTTAGAGAAGAGACCCAGTACTTC
>TRBV6-5|few|TRBJ2-7|TRBD2|17
CASSYSGSGRVTYEQYF
TGTGCCAGCAGTTACTCGGGTAGCGGGAGGGTTACCTACGAGCAGTACTTC
>TRBV7-2|many|TRBJ1-5|.|13
CASSPGADQPQHF
TGTGCCAGCAGCCCGGGGGCGGATCAGCCCCAGCATTTT
>TRBV20-1|.|TRBJ2-1|TRBD1|12
CTGSGTDGEQFF
TGCACCGGATCCGGGACAGACGGTGAGCAGTTCTTC
>TRBV4-3|few|TRBJ2-7|TRBD2|16
CASSQERAGGFYEQYF
TGCGCCAGCAGCCAAGAGAGGGCGGGAGGCTTCTACGAGCAGTACTTC
>TRBV29-1|.|TRBJ2-7|.|13
CSIVRDEGYGQYF
TGCAGCATTGTTAGAGATGAAGGCTACGGGCAGTACTTC
>TRBV29-1|few|TRBJ2-5|.|13
CSVDPDIQETQYF
TGCAGCGTTGACCCCGACATCCAAGAGACCCAGTACTTC
>TRBV7-9|.|TRBJ1-3|.|13
CASSKNSGNTIYF
TGTGCCAGCAGCAAAAACTCTGGAAACACCATATATTTT
>TRBV18|.|TRBJ2-7|TRBD1|17
CASSHAPRTGRGYEQYF
TGTGCCAGCTCACACGCTCCCCGGACAGGTCGCGGCTACGAGCAGTACTTC
>TRBV20-1|.|TRBJ2-1|.|15
CSASGAGASLNEQFF
TGCAGTGCTAGCGGGGCCGGGGCATCTCTTAATGAGCAGTTCTTC
>TRBV27|.|TRBJ1-5|.|14
CASSLTGTNQPQHF
TGTGCCAGCAGTCTAACAGGGACCAATCAGCCCCAGCATTTT
>TRBV12-3/TRBV12-4|many|TRBJ1-1|.|12
CASSLMGSEAFF
TGTGCCAGCAGTTTAATGGGTTCTGAAGCTTTCTTT
>TRBV5-1|many|TRBJ1-5|.|16
CASSLDGTYSNQPQHF
TGCGCCAGCAGCTTGGACGGTACATATAGCAATCAGCCCCAGCATTTT
>TRBV7-6|many|TRBJ2-7|TRBD1|15
CASSAGTGGIDEQYF
TGTGCCAGCAGCGCCGGGACAGGGGGCATCGACGAGCAGTACTTC
>TRBV12-3/TRBV12-4|few|TRBJ1-6|.|15
CASRSGDARRSPLHF
TGTGCCAGCAGGTCCGGGGACGCCCGACGGTCACCCCTCCACTTT
>TRBV20-1|.|TRBJ1-5|.|14
CSARGPASNQPQHF
TGCAGTGCTAGGGGGCCGGCTAGCAATCAGCCCCAGCATTTT
>TRBV7-3|few|TRBJ2-3|TRBD2|15
CASSPGTSETDTQYF
TGTGCCAGCAGCCCCGGGACTAGTGAGACAGATACGCAGTATTTT
>TRBV7-9|few|TRBJ2-7|TRBD2|17
CASSPVGGGAADYEQYF
TGTGCCAGCAGCCCCGTCGGCGGGGGGGCGGCGGACTACGAGCAGTACTTC
>TRBV7-9|.|TRBJ2-5|.|12
CASSSNMETQYF
TGTGCCAGCAGCTCAAATATGGAGACCCAGTACTTC
>TRBV20-1|.|TRBJ2-4|TRBD2|16
CSARSILAGGEYEQYF
TGCAGTGCTAGATCCATTCTAGCGGGAGGGGAGTACGAACAGTACTTC
>TRBV20-1|.|TRBJ2-3|TRBD2|17
CSAGGVTSEWGTDTQYF
TGCAGTGCTGGGGGGGTGACTAGTGAGTGGGGCACAGATACGCAGTATTTT
>TRBV28|.|TRBJ2-3|TRBD2|13
CASCGGARDTQYF
TGTGCCAGCTGCGGGGGGGCCAGAGATACGCAGTATTTT
>TRBV20-1|.|TRBJ2-1|.|13
CSAPIMLRAKQFF
TGCAGTGCTCCCATAATGTTGCGGGCCAAGCAGTTCTTC
>TRBV18|.|TRBJ2-3|TRBD1|16
CASSPIRTGSTDTQYF
TGTGCCAGCTCACCTATTCGGACAGGGAGCACAGATACGCAGTATTTT
>TRBV30|many|TRBJ2-5|.|12
CAWNSPRETQYF
TGTGCCTGGAATAGTCCCCGGGAGACCCAGTACTTC
>TRBV12-3/TRBV12-4|.|TRBJ1-5|.|14
CASSPISGDQPQHF
TGTGCCAGCAGTCCAATCTCAGGGGATCAGCCCCAGCATTTT
>TRBV12-3/TRBV12-4|few|TRBJ2-7|.|11
CASSPGPSQYF
TGTGCCAGCAGCCCGGGTCCCAGCCAGTACTTC
>TRBV4-1|few|TRBJ2-1|.|13
CASSQDPRAEQFF
TGCGCCAGCAGCCAAGATCCCCGGGCTGAGCAGTTCTTC
>TRBV10-3|.|TRBJ2-3|.|15
CTISDFGGGEDTQYF
TGTACCATCAGTGACTTCGGTGGGGGAGAAGATACGCAGTATTTT
>TRBV27|.|TRBJ1-2|.|13
CASSSPTTGGHTF
TGTGCCAGCAGTTCACCTACGACGGGCGGCCACACCTTC
>TRBV5-1|.|TRBJ2-2|.|13
CASSLGDGGELFF
TGCGCCAGCAGCTTAGGAGATGGCGGGGAGCTGTTTTTT
>TRBV4-1|few|TRBJ2-3|.|18
CASSQETPYGGSTDTQYF
TGCGCCAGCAGCCAAGAAACCCCCTACGGGGGAAGCACAGATACGCAGTATTTT
>TRBV30|few|TRBJ1-6|.|13
CAYNSNDLSPLHF
TGTGCCTACAACTCAAATGATCTCTCACCCCTCCACTTT
>TRBV27|few|TRBJ2-7|.|16
CASSPSGTLISYEQYF
TGTGCCAGCAGCCCTTCCGGGACATTAATCTCCTACGAGCAGTACTTC
>TRBV2|few|TRBJ1-2|.|11
CASGLSRGYTF
TGTGCCAGCGGATTAAGCCGAGGCTACACCTTC
>TRBV20-1|few|TRBJ1-4|.|14
CSARRTATNEKLFF
TGCAGTGCTCGGAGGACTGCAACTAATGAAAAACTGTTTTTT
>TRBV29-1|many|TRBJ2-1|TRBD2|13
CSVAREAYNEQFF
TGCAGCGTTGCCCGGGAGGCGTACAATGAGCAGTTCTTC
>TRBV4-1|.|TRBJ2-5|.|15
CASSQDRRVQETQYF
TGCGCCAGCAGCCAAGATCGGAGGGTACAAGAGACCCAGTACTTC
>TRBV29-1|.|TRBJ2-5|TRBD2|14
CSVAKYGAGGTQYF
TGCAGCGTTGCTAAGTACGGGGCGGGAGGGACCCAGTACTTC
>TRBV20-1|few|TRBJ1-1|.|14
CSARDMRVNTEAFF
TGCAGTGCTAGAGATATGAGGGTGAACACTGAAGCTTTCTTT
>TRBV10-2|.|TRBJ2-5|.|13
CASSDGRGETQYF
TGCGCCAGCAGTGACGGTAGGGGAGAGACCCAGTACTTC
>TRBV20-1|.|TRBJ2-3|TRBD1|16
CSARGGDRGSTDTQYF
TGCAGTGCTAGAGGGGGGGACAGGGGGAGCACAGATACGCAGTATTTT
>TRBV5-1|.|TRBJ2-3|.|15
CASSLNLGDTDTQYF
TGCGCCAGCAGCTTGAATCTGGGGGACACAGATACGCAGTATTTT